What follows are 31 T cell receptor beta chains derived from one specimen sequenced in a study of monozygotic twins with cystic fibrosis. Profiling relied on immunoSEQ multiplex PCR, and the TCRdb table lists in-frame clones only, not all of them. The sample has about 20,000 clones, roughly nine tenths seen once; the top ten hold 1.6%. The material sequenced was blood. The receptors shown here come from a girl aged 2-10 years with cystic fibrosis.

This rearrangement joins TRBV4-1 to TRBJ1-3; no firm D call. The CDR3 sequence is 16 residues long. The V end was cut by 1 base, the J end by 0 bases, with 10 bases between. Germline CDR1 is MGHRA and CDR2 is YSYEKL. This CDR3 is CASSQGETSSGNTIYF. The CDR3 DNA reads as TGCGCCAGCAGCCAAGGTGAAACGAGCTCTGGAAACACCATATATTTT.

This clone has a single count. The CDR3 DNA follows: TGCGCCAGCAGCTTGGCGGCTAGCGGGGGCAGATCCGATACGCAGTATTTT. It specifies CASSLAASGGRSDTQYF. This chain uses TRBV5-1 with TRBJ2-3, with 10 bases matching TRBD2. Trimming at V came to 0 bases and at J to 6 bases, leaving 10 bases not matched to a gene. The CDR3 consists of 17 residues. Germline V gene data show CDR1 as SGHRS and CDR2 as YFSETQ.

CDR3 region: CASSERGEALHF. The CDR3 DNA sequence: TGTGCCAGCAGTGAAAGGGGGGAAGCCCTCCACTTT. This chain uses TRBV6-1 with TRBJ1-6, with D perhaps TRBD1 (6 bases). CDR3 size: 12 residues. The V gene's germline CDR1 is MNHNS and CDR2 SASEGT. Trimming removed 2 bases from V and 14 bases from J, with 10 bases in between.

V usage is TRBV7-8 and J usage is TRBJ1-1; D not resolved. Looked up from germline, CDR1 is SGHVS and CDR2 is FQNEAQ. This CDR3 comprises 13 residues. The germline V and J ends were trimmed by 3 bases and 7 bases, with 12 bases remaining between them. CDR3: CASSFGLRVEAFF. The CDR3 coding sequence is TGTGCCAGCAGCTTCGGACTGCGCGTTGAAGCTTTCTTT.

This sequence joins TRBV5-1 and TRBJ2-2, with 10 bases identical to TRBD2. The CDR3 spans 16 residues. Germline lookup yields CDR1 SGHRS and CDR2 YFSETQ. Unmatched junction bases numbered 3, after V lost 0 bases and J lost 4 bases. The CDR3 loop is CASSLEGLATTGELFF. The CDR3 nucleotides are TGCGCCAGCAGCTTGGAGGGACTAGCGACCACCGGGGAGCTGTTTTTT.

This chain uses TRBV6-4 with TRBJ1-2; weak D call: TRBD1 (5 bases). Germline V lookup: CDR1 MRHNA, CDR2 SNTAGT. The CDR3 runs 14 residues. Trimming cost V 6 bases and J 4 bases, with 15 bases left between them. The CDR3 region has the DNA TGTGCCAGCAGCCCCGAAGGGGCTGTCTATGGCTACACCTTC. This sequence encodes CASSPEGAVYGYTF.

V usage is TRBV28 and J usage is TRBJ2-1; perhaps TRBD2 as D (7 bases). Trimming stripped 11 bases from V and 0 bases from J, with 14 bases between. Germline V gene lookup returns CDR1 MDHEN and CDR2 SYDVKM. This CDR3 spans 14 amino acids. The CDR3 is CALRGGGSYNEQFF. The CDR3, as DNA: TGTGCCCTAAGGGGGGGCGGCTCCTACAATGAGCAGTTCTTC.

The chain recombines TRBV10-3 with TRBJ2-7; D unresolved. Trimming took 7 bases from V and 6 from J, leaving 19 bases between them. The CDR3 is 14 amino acids. Germline lookup yields CDR1 ENHRY and CDR2 SYGVKD. This CDR3 reads CAITVSDESSEQYF. In nucleotides, the CDR3 is TGTGCCATCACCGTGTCGGACGAATCCAGCGAGCAGTACTTC.

As DNA, the CDR3 is TGTGCCAGCAGGGACAGGGGGCTCTATGGCTACACCTTC. Translation: CASRDRGLYGYTF. The rearrangement uses TRBV6-1 and TRBJ1-2, with 11 bases identical to TRBD1. This CDR3 is 13 amino acids long. The germline V gene has CDR1 MNHNS and CDR2 SASEGT. The trim removed 6 bases at V and 4 bases at J, leaving 1 base unmatched.

V and J are TRBV7-9 and TRBJ2-5; no definite D call. This CDR3 is 12 amino acids long. Trimming removed 5 bases at V and 5 bases at J, with 9 bases between. Looked up from germline, CDR1 is SEHNR and CDR2 is FQNEAQ (reference sequence). The CDR3 DNA is TGTGCCAGCAGCCCCGTTTTGGAGACCCAGTACTTC. Protein sequence: CASSPVLETQYF.

The genes are TRBV30 and TRBJ2-5; 11 bases fit TRBD2. The CDR3 spans 14 residues. With V trimmed by 5 bases and J by 3 bases, 5 bases remained unmatched. Germline V gene data show CDR1 as GTSNPN and CDR2 as SVGIG (reference sequence). For the CDR3, the DNA is TGTGCCTGGGTTAGCGGGGGGGGTGAAGAGACCCAGTACTTC. Encoded protein: CAWVSGGGEETQYF.

The chain employs TRBV2 and TRBJ2-2; D is ambiguous. V lost 3 bases, J lost 7 bases, and 9 bases lay in between. The CDR3 runs to 13 residues. The germline CDR1 and CDR2 sequences are SNHLY and FYNNEI. The CDR3 here is CASSDETLGELFF. In DNA, the CDR3 is TGTGCCAGCAGTGATGAGACCCTCGGGGAGCTGTTTTTT.

The chain combines TRBV4-3 with TRBJ2-1, with unresolved D. Germline V gene sequence: CDR1 LGHNA, CDR2 YSLEER. The CDR3 totals 15 residues. V was clipped by 0 bases and J by 12 bases, with 18 bases between them. The DNA of the CDR3 is TGCGCCAGCAGCCAAGATAGTTGGGGTTACAAGGGGCAGTTCTTC. It codes for CASSQDSWGYKGQFF.

This chain links TRBV19 with TRBJ2-1; 7 bases fit TRBD1. The CDR3 extends over 17 amino acids. The ends lost 5 bases at V and 4 bases at J; junction bases unmatched: 14. Per germline, CDR1 LNHDA and CDR2 SQIVND (reference sequence). The CDR3: CASSAMTGTAIYNEQFF. The CDR3 DNA is TGTGCCAGTAGTGCAATGACCGGGACAGCCATATACAATGAGCAGTTCTTC.

The V and J genes are TRBV7-9 and TRBJ1-4; TRBD1 might be the D (6 bases). The CDR3 covers 15 residues. The V end was cut by 0 bases, the J end by 8 bases, with 13 bases between. Germline CDR1 reads SEHNR; CDR2 reads FQNEAQ (reference sequence). Here the CDR3 reads CASSLATGGEEKLFF. CDR3 DNA sequence: TGTGCCAGCAGCTTAGCAACTGGGGGCGAGGAAAAACTGTTTTTT.

The V gene is TRBV9, the J gene TRBJ2-1, with 10 bases identical to TRBD2. The CDR3 has 16 residues. Germline values: CDR1 SGDLS, CDR2 YYNGEE. The ends lost 0 bases at V and 4 bases at J; junction bases unmatched: 4. The CDR3 sequence is CASSVGNSGRYNEQFF. The CDR3 nucleotides read TGTGCCAGCAGCGTAGGAAATAGCGGGAGGTACAATGAGCAGTTCTTC.

This chain connects TRBV28 to TRBJ2-7; no reliable D call. Germline assignment: CDR1 MDHEN and CDR2 SYDVKM. This CDR3 comprises 16 residues. Trimming shortened V by 6 bases and J by 2 bases, and 20 bases separated the two germline ends. The CDR3: CASSWAAGRTAYEQYF. In DNA, the CDR3 is TGTGCCAGCAGCTGGGCGGCAGGCCGAACGGCCTACGAGCAGTACTTC.

This rearrangement joins TRBV10-3 to TRBJ1-2, with D possibly being TRBD1 (6 bases). Trimming took off 3 bases at V and 2 bases at J, with 10 bases between the two ends. The germline V gene encodes CDR1 ENHRY and CDR2 SYGVKD. This CDR3 is built from 14 residues. Written as DNA, the CDR3 is TGTGCCATCAGTGACCTTGACAGGAACTATGGCTACACCTTC. As protein: CAISDLDRNYGYTF.

The V gene is TRBV9, the J gene TRBJ2-2; 7 positions match TRBD1. The V segment lost 3 bases and the J segment 7 bases; nucleotides outside the gene matches: 15. The CDR3 loop spans 17 amino acids. The germline V gene encodes CDR1 SGDLS and CDR2 YYNGEE. The CDR3 loop reads CASSAPPRQGVFGELFF. The CDR3 DNA follows: TGTGCCAGCAGCGCACCCCCGCGACAGGGAGTATTCGGGGAGCTGTTTTTT.

This chain connects TRBV4-1 to TRBJ2-2; 11 bases are shared with TRBD2. Per germline, CDR1 MGHRA and CDR2 YSYEKL. J lost 4 bases, V lost 4 bases, and 8 bases had no gene match. The CDR3 has 17 amino acids. CDR3 DNA: TGCGCCAGCAGCCTAAATAGCGGGGGGGCGAGCACCGGGGAGCTGTTTTTT. This sequence encodes CASSLNSGGASTGELFF.

V and J are TRBV30 and TRBJ2-1, with D hard to call. In germline, CDR1 is GTSNPN, CDR2 SVGIG (reference sequence). V lost 3 bases to trimming and J lost 0 bases, with 6 bases between them. The CDR3 has 13 residues. CDR3: CAWRASSYNEQFF. The DNA of the CDR3 is TGTGCCTGGAGAGCCAGCTCCTACAATGAGCAGTTCTTC.

The rearrangement uses TRBV19 and TRBJ1-5; D is unresolved. CDR3 length: 14 residues. Germline V gene sequence: CDR1 LNHDA, CDR2 SQIVND (reference sequence). Trimming pared 1 base from V and 6 bases from J, leaving 10 bases between. CDR3 residues: CASSIVGFGQPQHF. In DNA form, the CDR3 reads TGTGCCAGTAGTATAGTGGGTTTCGGTCAGCCCCAGCATTTT.

CDR3: CASSETSGPRGGDIQYF. Here the CDR3 DNA reads TGTGCCAGCAGTGAAACTAGCGGGCCACGCGGGGGGGACATTCAGTACTTC. The chain links TRBV2 to TRBJ2-4; TRBD2 matches at 9 bases. This CDR3 contains 17 residues. CDR1 and CDR2 (germline): SNHLY, FYNNEI. J lost 8 bases, V lost 2 bases, and 13 bases had no gene match.

V usage is TRBV7-9 and J usage is TRBJ1-1; the D is unclear. The CDR3 covers 14 residues. Germline V gene lookup returns CDR1 SEHNR and CDR2 FQNEAQ (reference sequence). V was clipped by 2 bases and J by 3 bases, with 10 bases between them. CDR3 residues: CASSLRRIDTEAFF. In DNA, the CDR3 is TGTGCCAGCAGCTTACGGCGTATTGACACTGAAGCTTTCTTT.

This rearrangement joins TRBV5-4 to TRBJ2-7; 7 bases fit TRBD1. CDR3 length: 13 residues. Germline loops: CDR1 SGHNT, CDR2 YYREEE (reference sequence). The V and J ends lost 3 bases and 2 bases, in that order; junction bases with no gene match: 2. CDR3 in DNA: TGTGCCAGCAGCTCGGGACAGCCCTACGAGCAGTACTTC. It encodes CASSSGQPYEQYF.

The DNA of the CDR3 is TGTGCCACCATCGACAGGGGGTTATCTGGGGCCAACGTCCTGACTTTC. This translates into CATIDRGLSGANVLTF. The chain recombines TRBV19 with TRBJ2-6; TRBD1 matches at 9 bases. Trimming removed 10 bases from V and 1 base from J; junction bases left unmatched: 8. This CDR3 has 16 residues. Germline assignment: CDR1 LNHDA and CDR2 SQIVND (reference sequence).

The chain combines TRBV6-6 with TRBJ2-1; D not resolved. Trimming shortened V by 2 bases and J by 5 bases, and 13 bases separated the two germline ends. Germline loops: CDR1 MNHNY, CDR2 SVGAGI (reference sequence). The CDR3 runs to 15 residues. The CDR3 reads CASSYRPRLDNEQFF. CDR3 sequence (DNA): TGTGCCAGCAGTTACCGACCTAGACTTGACAATGAGCAGTTCTTC.

This sequence joins TRBV19 and TRBJ1-1; no clear D gene. The V and J ends lost 1 base and 4 bases respectively, with 7 bases between them. The germline CDR1 and CDR2 sequences are LNHDA and SQIVND (reference sequence). The length of the CDR3 is 13 residues. CDR3 in amino acids: CASSIGSGTEAFF. The CDR3 coding sequence is TGTGCCAGTAGTATAGGTAGTGGCACTGAAGCTTTCTTT. Full variable domain (remainder filled in from reference TRBV19 and TRBJ1-1): DGGITQSPKYLFRKEGQNVTLSCEQNLNHDAMYWYRQDPGQGLRLIYYSQIVNDFQKGDIAEGYSVSREKKESFPLTVTSAQKNPTAFYLCASSIGSGTEAFFGQGTRLTVV.

The CDR3 DNA sequence: TGTGCCAGCACCAGACTAGCGGGAGGGGGGGTCCAGGAGACCCAGTACTTC. Its protein product is CASTRLAGGGVQETQYF. The genes are TRBV27 and TRBJ2-5; 14 nucleotides line up with TRBD2. CDR1 MNHEY and CDR2 SMNVEV come from the germline V gene (reference sequence). The CDR3 runs 17 residues. V was pared by 7 bases and J by 5 bases, with 12 bases of the junction left unmatched.

This rearrangement joins TRBV27 to TRBJ2-1; TRBD2 agrees at 9 bases. This CDR3 has 17 residues. Trimming removed 5 bases from V and 2 bases from J; junction bases left unmatched: 10. The germline V gene encodes CDR1 MNHEY and CDR2 SMNVEV (reference sequence). The DNA for the CDR3 is TGTGCCAGCAGTCCCTCCCGACTAGCGGCTACCTACAATGAGCAGTTCTTC. Protein: CASSPSRLAATYNEQFF.

This chain connects TRBV5-1 to TRBJ2-5, with TRBD1 matching 9 bases. V lost 3 bases to trimming and J lost 3 bases; unmatched junction nucleotides: 3. Germline values: CDR1 SGHRS, CDR2 YFSETQ. The CDR3 runs to 14 residues. The CDR3 protein is CASSWTGAEETQYF. DNA for the CDR3: TGCGCCAGCAGCTGGACAGGGGCGGAAGAGACCCAGTACTTC.